The 27 T cell receptor beta chains below were found in one sample sequenced in a study of glioma-infiltrating T cells. TCR alpha and beta CDR3 regions were amplified from RNA using iRepertoire nested multiplex PCR. MiXCR, run by TCRdb on the multiplex PCR reads, gives a single entry per CDR3 protein. The sample carries roughly 120,000 distinct CDR3 sequences, 20% to 25% recorded once. The material sequenced was glioma tissue, nonneoplastic brain tissue, or PBMCs (not recorded which). Every receptor here comes from a human donor with low-grade glioma or glioblastoma, undergoing nonglioma brain surgery, or in good health (not recorded which).

The V gene is TRBV5-1, the J gene TRBJ2-7; D possibly corresponds to TRBD1 (6 bases). The CDR3 runs to 14 residues. V lost 0 bases, J lost 7 bases, and 14 bases lay in between. Germline assignment: CDR1 SGHRS and CDR2 YFSETQ. CDR3 nucleotides: TGCGCCAGCAGCTTGGGCACAAGGGGGTTAGAGCAGTACTTC. This translates into CASSLGTRGLEQYF.

The sample holds many counts of this clonotype. The rearrangement joins TRBV11-1 to TRBJ1-2; 7 nucleotides align to TRBD1. CDR1 and CDR2 (germline): SGHAT, FQDESV (reference sequence). The CDR3 spans 14 residues. V trimming: 4 bases; J trimming: 7 bases; junction bases outside the gene matches: 9. The CDR3 DNA sequence: TGTGCCAGCAGCTCTTACACAGGGGCTGGTGGCTACACCTTC. This sequence encodes CASSSYTGAGGYTF. The whole variable domain, remainder taken from reference TRBV11-1 and TRBJ1-2, is EAEVAQSPRYKITEKSQAVAFWCDPISGHATLYWYRQILGQGPELLVQFQDESVVDDSQLPKDRFSAERLKGVDSTLKIQPAELGDSAMYLCASSSYTGAGGYTFGSGTRLTVV.

This clonotype was counted many times. This chain connects TRBV29-1 to TRBJ2-7; 8 nucleotides match TRBD1. The trim removed 7 bases at V and 5 bases at J, leaving 7 bases unmatched. CDR3 length: 12 residues. CDR1 and CDR2 from the germline V gene are SQVTM and ANQGSEA. The CDR3 DNA follows: TGCAGCGCGCAGGGGGCCAAAGACGAGCAGTACTTC. This gives the protein CSAQGAKDEQYF.

This clonotype was found many times. V and J are TRBV4-1 and TRBJ2-7; D ambiguous. This CDR3 has 16 amino acids. Germline-derived CDR1 and CDR2 are MGHRA and YSYEKL. Trimming took 0 bases from V and 5 from J, leaving 17 bases between them. CDR3 nucleotides: TGCGCCAGCAGCCAAGATCCCGCCGGATTAACCGACGAGCAGTACTTC. Protein product: CASSQDPAGLTDEQYF.

The chain employs TRBV5-4 and TRBJ2-7; D is undetermined. Trimming left V 0 bases short and J 4 bases short, with 11 bases between. Germline loops: CDR1 SGHNT, CDR2 YYREEE (reference sequence). The CDR3 is 14 residues long. The CDR3 loop is CASSLGPGPYEQYF. CDR3 nucleotide sequence: TGTGCCAGCAGCTTGGGTCCAGGACCATACGAGCAGTACTTC.

About this clonotype itself: A much larger clone is a single base away; this may be a read error. The V gene is TRBV29-1, the J gene TRBJ1-2; the D is unclear. Germline V gene data show CDR1 as SQVTM and CDR2 as ANQGSEA. V was cut by 4 bases and J by 3 bases, with 18 bases left in between. This CDR3 comprises 15 residues. The DNA of the CDR3 is TGCAGCGTTGCCAATGCAGGCCACGGGGACTATGGCTACACCTTC. It is translated as CSVANAGHGDYGYTF.

This clonotype appeared many times. The chain recombines TRBV12-3 or TRBV12-4 with TRBJ1-2; tentative D call: TRBD1 (6 bases). CDR3 size: 13 residues. V was trimmed by 5 bases and J by 8 bases, leaving 15 bases between them. The CDR3 protein is CASSQQGPRGYTF. The DNA for the CDR3 is TGTGCCAGCAGTCAACAGGGACCTAGAGGCTACACCTTC.

This clonotype was counted at least ten times. This chain uses TRBV29-1 with TRBJ2-5; TRBD2 agrees at 11 bases. Trimming cost V 8 bases and J 3 bases; bases outside gene matches: 8. The CDR3 is made up of 14 amino acids. The germline V gene has CDR1 SQVTM and CDR2 ANQGSEA. This CDR3 is CSFTSGSAEETQYF. The CDR3, as DNA: TGCAGCTTTACTAGCGGGAGCGCCGAAGAGACCCAGTACTTC. Full variable domain (missing parts from reference TRBV29-1 and TRBJ2-5): SAVISQKPSRDICQRGTSLTIQCQVDSQVTMMFWYRQQPGQSLTLIATANQGSEATYESGFVIDKFPISRPNLTFSTLTVSNMSPEDSSIYLCSFTSGSAEETQYFGPGTRLLVL.

This clonotype showed up many times. The rearrangement links TRBV6-1 to TRBJ2-1; D might be TRBD1 (6 bases). V was pared by 4 bases and J by 0 bases, with 13 bases between. The CDR3 extends over 16 amino acids. Germline CDR1 and CDR2: MNHNS and SASEGT. CDR3 protein: CASSGGQLSSYNEQFF. The DNA for the CDR3 is TGTGCCAGCAGTGGAGGACAGTTGAGCTCCTACAATGAGCAGTTCTTC.

This clonotype was picked up many times. The chain carries TRBV7-2 and TRBJ1-5; no clear D. V was shortened by 0 bases and J by 7 bases, with 4 bases between the two germline ends. The germline gives CDR1 SGHTA, CDR2 FQGNSA. This CDR3 is built from 12 residues. CDR3 in DNA: TGTGCCAGCAGCTTAGCCCCCCAGCCCCAGCATTTT. Translation gives CASSLAPQPQHF.

For this clonotype: One junction end does not reproduce the germline sequence, and a read error may be involved. This chain joins TRBV20-1 and TRBJ2-3; D might be TRBD2 (6 bases). This CDR3 contains 14 residues. Germline loops: CDR1 DFQATT, CDR2 SNEGSKA (reference sequence). CDR3 sequence (DNA): TGCAGTGCTGCGGGACTTCTGGAGGCAAATACGAAGTATTTT. This codes for CSAAGLLEANTKYF.

On this clonotype itself: Possible read error: a much larger clone is one base away. The chain employs TRBV28 and TRBJ1-2; the D is unclear. Germline CDR1 and CDR2: MDHEN and SYDVKM. V was shortened by 3 bases and J by 3 bases, with 8 bases between the two germline ends. This CDR3 has 13 residues. In DNA, the CDR3 is TGTGCCAGCAGTTTCGGCAAAGACTATGGCTACACCTTC. Protein: CASSFGKDYGYTF.

There are many counts of this clonotype. As the CDR3 is not closed by the conserved phenylalanine or tryptophan, this likely results from a read error. The chain employs TRBV20-1 and TRBJ2-1; possibly TRBD2 for D (6 bases). The V end lost 7 bases, the J end lost 5 bases, and 18 bases lay between the germline ends. Germline V gene sequence: CDR1 DFQATT, CDR2 SNEGSKA (reference sequence). This CDR3 is built from 14 residues. Here the CDR3 reads CSVRREAMNNEQFS. In DNA form, the CDR3 reads TGCAGTGTTCGGAGGGAGGCCATGAACAATGAGCAGTTCTCC.

This clonotype occurred many times. The chain links TRBV7-2 to TRBJ2-7; maybe TRBD1 (6 bases). This CDR3 region has 14 residues. The V end lost 3 bases, the J end lost 6 bases, and 15 bases lay between the germline ends. Germline CDR1 SGHTA, CDR2 FQGNSA. The CDR3 protein is CASSFTGKGAEQYF. The DNA for the CDR3 is TGTGCCAGCAGCTTCACAGGGAAGGGAGCCGAGCAGTACTTC.

As concerns this clonotype: Possible read error: a much larger clone is one base away. The chain couples TRBV3-1 to TRBJ1-2; D unresolved. Germline-derived CDR1 and CDR2 are LGHDT and YNNKEL (reference sequence). The CDR3 has 13 amino acids. Trimming pared 6 bases from V and 5 bases from J, leaving 13 bases between. CDR3 DNA: TGTGCCAGCAGTGCAACAGAGAAATATGGCTACACCTTC. Translating gives CASSATEKYGYTF.

The chain is built from TRBV5-4 and TRBJ1-2; D is ambiguous. The CDR3 consists of 15 residues. Germline CDR1 and CDR2: SGHNT and YYREEE (reference sequence). Between the trimmed V and J ends, which lost 7 bases and 2 bases, there was a span of 18 bases. The CDR3: CASRPSGERNYGYTF. The CDR3 DNA reads as TGTGCCAGCCGCCCTAGCGGGGAAAGGAACTATGGCTACACCTTC.

The chain links TRBV18 to TRBJ2-7, with 13 bases that match TRBD2. Germline V lookup: CDR1 KGHSH, CDR2 LQKENI. The V and J ends lost 6 bases and 5 bases, in that order; junction bases with no gene match: 4. This CDR3 region has 14 residues. CDR3 DNA sequence: TGTGCCAGCTCCCAGACTAGCGGGAGGCACGAGCAGTACTTC. Translated, it gives CASSQTSGRHEQYF.

This clonotype was counted many times. The rearrangement uses TRBV7-2 and TRBJ1-5; D uncertain. The CDR3 consists of 15 residues. Germline V gene sequence: CDR1 SGHTA, CDR2 FQGNSA. Trimming removed 2 bases from V and 0 bases from J, with 8 bases in between. CDR3 sequence reads: CASSLYWVSNQPQHF. CDR3 in DNA: TGTGCCAGCAGCTTATACTGGGTTAGCAATCAGCCCCAGCATTTT.

The sample holds many counts of this clonotype. The chain employs TRBV4-3 and TRBJ2-1; either TRBD1 or TRBD2 may fit D (5 bases each). Germline-derived CDR1 and CDR2 are LGHNA and YSLEER. The CDR3 is 13 residues long. Trimming shortened V by 1 base and J by 9 bases, and 10 bases separated the two germline ends. The CDR3 DNA reads as TGCGCCAGCAGCCAAGGTGAAGGGACTGAGCAGTTCTTC. Protein sequence: CASSQGEGTEQFF.

This clonotype was picked up a small number of times. This chain connects TRBV28 to TRBJ1-2; the D is unclear. The V gene lost 6 bases and the J gene lost 4 bases, with 9 bases spanning the gap. CDR3 length equals 12 residues. Germline V gives CDR1 MDHEN, CDR2 SYDVKM. The CDR3 protein is CASSLMGYGYTF. The CDR3 nucleotides are TGTGCCAGCAGCCTAATGGGCTATGGCTACACCTTC.

In its sample, this clonotype was seen many times. The chain employs TRBV7-3 and TRBJ2-3; D remains unclear. Germline V lookup: CDR1 SGHTA, CDR2 FQGTGA. The CDR3 loop spans 13 amino acids. V dropped 1 base and J dropped 4 bases, with 6 bases sitting between them. CDR3 in amino acids: CASSLNLADTQYF. Written as DNA, the CDR3 is TGTGCCAGCAGCTTAAACCTGGCAGATACGCAGTATTTT.

The sample holds many counts of this clonotype. V usage is TRBV28 and J usage is TRBJ1-1; TRBD1 matches at 8 bases. Germline lookup yields CDR1 MDHEN and CDR2 SYDVKM. CDR3 length: 13 residues. Unmatched junction bases numbered 1, after V lost 4 bases and J lost 3 bases. CDR3 amino acids: CASSSGQDTEAFF. As DNA, the CDR3 is TGTGCCAGCAGTTCGGGACAGGACACTGAAGCTTTCTTT.

This clonotype was recorded many times. The chain employs TRBV6-1 and TRBJ2-2, with D uncertain. With 1 base removed from V and 0 bases from J, the gap between germline ends came to 6 bases. The CDR3 has 15 amino acids. Germline lookup yields CDR1 MNHNS and CDR2 SASEGT. In nucleotides, the CDR3 is TGTGCCAGCAGTGAAGTACTTCCGAACACCGGGGAGCTGTTTTTT. Protein: CASSEVLPNTGELFF.

At least ten counts were recorded for this clonotype. CDR3 protein: CSAEDSPLAEAFF. The CDR3 bases are TGCAGTGCCGAGGACAGTCCGCTTGCTGAAGCTTTCTTT. The gene calls are TRBV20-1 and TRBJ1-1; tentative D call: TRBD1 (6 bases). CDR3 size: 13 residues. The V end lost 6 bases, the J end lost 6 bases, and 17 bases lay between the germline ends. Germline V gene lookup returns CDR1 DFQATT and CDR2 SNEGSKA (reference sequence).

In this sample, this clonotype turned up a few times. The CDR3 loop is CASSQQGRDYEQYF. The CDR3 bases are TGTGCCAGTAGTCAACAGGGGAGGGATTACGAGCAGTACTTC. This chain connects TRBV19 to TRBJ2-7; D is possibly TRBD1 or TRBD2 (7 bases each). The CDR3 contains 14 residues. V dropped 5 bases and J dropped 4 bases, with 15 bases sitting between them. The germline gives CDR1 LNHDA, CDR2 SQIVND (reference sequence).

This clonotype has a count of ten or more. V gene TRBV18 combines with J gene TRBJ2-3; D gene uncertain. The germline V and J ends were trimmed by 2 bases and 1 base, with 10 bases remaining between them. Per the germline V gene, CDR1 is KGHSH and CDR2 is LQKENI. The CDR3 totals 15 residues. CDR3 sequence (DNA): TGTGCCAGCTCACCAATGACGACGGGCACAGATACGCAGTATTTT. This gives the protein CASSPMTTGTDTQYF.

In regard to this clonotype: This sequence may be a read error, since a much larger clone differs from it by one base. This chain uses TRBV4-2 with TRBJ2-5; D remains ambiguous. CDR3 length: 14 residues. Per the germline V gene, CDR1 is LGHNA and CDR2 is YNFKEQ. The CDR3 is CASSKEMQQETQYF. The CDR3 nucleotides are TGTGCCAGCAGCAAAGAAATGCAACAAGAGACCCAGTACTTC.